The rows below give T cell receptor beta chains drawn from one sample of a study of spatial heterogeneity in lung cancer. One entry per CDR3 protein, called by TCRdb with MiXCR from the 5' RACE reads. Seen here are roughly 4,000 distinct CDR3 sequences, 4% to 6% observed once, and the top ten hold more than 25%. The material was lung tumor tissue, obtained at surgery. These receptors were taken from a female donor with early-stage non-small cell lung cancer. The conserved cysteine and the conserved F or W are not part of the CDR3 here.

V: TRBV10-1; CDR3: ASSGRAPGTGELF
V: TRBV20-1; CDR3: SARGQGGNYEQY
V: TRBV6-5; CDR3: ASSPPRGLISEQF
V: TRBV5-1; CDR3: ATKPLAGDYNEQF
V: TRBV6-1; CDR3: ASSVGIVVWGQETQY
V: TRBV27; CDR3: ASSTREASGHKNEQF
V: TRBV3-1; CDR3: ASSKGRRAF
V: TRBV19; CDR3: ASSIGGGEIPGELF
V: TRBV6-5; CDR3: ASSVTASLEKLF
V: TRBV5-1; CDR3: ASSKDPGQGSYEQY
V: TRBV6-1; CDR3: ASRGQPGEQF
V: TRBV6-1; CDR3: ASTPPGQYGYT
V: TRBV7-3; CDR3: ASSFTGGETQY
V: TRBV12-3/TRBV12-4; CDR3: ASSVTSGGMSDTQY
V: TRBV11-1; CDR3: ASSPGTGQPQH
V: TRBV2; CDR3: ASSLLENTEAF
V: TRBV7-3; CDR3: ASSYRSGRGTEAF
V: TRBV11-2; CDR3: ASSGGRLAAYNEQF
V: TRBV20-1; CDR3: SARSRGITDTQY
V: TRBV20-1; CDR3: SGPGGKGNYGYT
V: TRBV2; CDR3: ASRAREAYGYT
V: TRBV6-2/TRBV6-3; CDR3: ASSLLSTDTQY
V: TRBV18; CDR3: ASSPREGAGSYNEQF
V: TRBV12-3/TRBV12-4; CDR3: ASSTNNQPQH
V: TRBV13; CDR3: ASSPGGHTGYNSPLH
V: TRBV6-2/TRBV6-3; CDR3: ASSYRSNEQF
V: TRBV15; CDR3: ATSRVWGMAF
V: TRBV28; CDR3: ASCSPGGRSSFEQF
V: TRBV27; CDR3: ASSFRGSTEAF
V: TRBV12-3/TRBV12-4; CDR3: ASRRTGFNQPQH
V: TRBV7-6; CDR3: ASSTGGQDSYEQY
V: TRBV7-3; CDR3: ASSRIGTSGGPGTDTQY
V: TRBV4-1; CDR3: ASSHRGAGDTQY
V: TRBV20-1; CDR3: SASLLAGQAYEQY
V: TRBV27; CDR3: ASSLRGQGSSSGYEQY
V: TRBV12-3/TRBV12-4; CDR3: ASSSRPPGQGAFGQETQY
V: TRBV9; CDR3: ASSVGVEETQY
V: TRBV28; CDR3: ASRQLRVKNDEQY
V: TRBV28; CDR3: ASSLPGQGRYEQY
V: TRBV7-2; CDR3: ASSSSVTGELF
V: TRBV10-3; CDR3: AISETGQGNTEAF
V: TRBV9; CDR3: ASSAHANTEAF
V: TRBV28; CDR3: ASSLNNYGYT
V: TRBV9; CDR3: ASTGGRGLGEQF
V: TRBV20-1; CDR3: SLARQAVNSPLH